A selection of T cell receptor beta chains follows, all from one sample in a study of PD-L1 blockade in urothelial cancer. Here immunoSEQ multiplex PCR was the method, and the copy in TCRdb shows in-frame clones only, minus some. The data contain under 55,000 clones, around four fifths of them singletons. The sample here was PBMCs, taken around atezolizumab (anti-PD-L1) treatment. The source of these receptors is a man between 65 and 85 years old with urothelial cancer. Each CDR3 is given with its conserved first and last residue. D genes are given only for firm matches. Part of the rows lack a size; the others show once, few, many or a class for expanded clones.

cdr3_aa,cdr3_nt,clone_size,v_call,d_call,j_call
CASSRDRVNEQFF,TGTGCCAGCAGCCGGGACAGGGTCAATGAGCAGTTCTTC,.,TRBV11-3,TRBD1,TRBJ2-1
CASSRDSFSYEQYF,TGTGCCAGCAGCAGGGACAGCTTCTCCTACGAGCAGTACTTC,medium-sized,TRBV5-5,TRBD1,TRBJ2-7
CASSPYGSSSTDTQYF,TGTGCCAGCAGCCCTTACGGGAGTTCTAGCACAGATACGCAGTATTTT,.,TRBV4-2,.,TRBJ2-3
CATRMVVADTDTQYF,TGTGCCACCCGGATGGTCGTTGCGGACACAGATACGCAGTATTTT,.,TRBV15,.,TRBJ2-3
CASSTGTGGAYTEAFF,TGCGCCAGCAGTACCGGGACAGGGGGCGCCTACACTGAAGCTTTCTTT,.,TRBV5-1,TRBD1,TRBJ1-1
CASSLKGGAEAFF,TGTGCCAGCAGCTTAAAGGGAGGCGCTGAAGCTTTCTTT,.,TRBV7-8,.,TRBJ1-1
CASSLIPGDEQYF,TGCGCCAGCAGCCTTATACCGGGGGACGAGCAGTACTTC,.,TRBV5-1,.,TRBJ2-7
CASSLYRDVGLFF,TGTGCCAGCAGCTTATACAGGGACGTAGGACTGTTTTTT,.,TRBV7-2,.,TRBJ1-4
CASSLGQRIYEQYF,TGTGCCAGCAGCTTAGGACAGCGAATCTACGAGCAGTACTTC,.,TRBV7-8,.,TRBJ2-7
CASTPGGSNQPQHF,TGTGCCAGCACCCCCGGGGGAAGCAATCAGCCCCAGCATTTT,once,TRBV28,.,TRBJ1-5
CAIREQGLNTEAFF,TGTGCCATCAGGGAACAGGGGTTGAACACTGAAGCTTTCTTT,few,TRBV10-3,TRBD1,TRBJ1-1
CASEDRGQNNEKLFF,TGTGCCAGCGAGGACAGGGGGCAAAATAATGAAAAACTGTTTTTT,.,TRBV27,TRBD1,TRBJ1-4
CASSTQPGGGQPQHF,TGTGCCAGTAGTACACAACCGGGGGGCGGACAGCCCCAGCATTTT,few,TRBV19,.,TRBJ1-5
CASSFMVGWENYEQYF,TGTGCCAGCAGCTTCATGGTGGGCTGGGAGAACTACGAGCAGTACTTC,once,TRBV11-2,.,TRBJ2-7
CASSVGLAMNNEQFF,TGTGCCAGCAGCGTTGGCCTAGCGATGAACAATGAGCAGTTCTTC,.,TRBV9,.,TRBJ2-1
CASSEETGATGELFF,TGTGCCAGCAGTGAGGAGACAGGGGCCACCGGGGAGCTGTTTTTT,.,TRBV6-1,TRBD1,TRBJ2-2
CSVDSGGTRGYTF,TGCAGCGTTGATTCCGGTGGTACGAGGGGCTACACCTTC,.,TRBV29-1,.,TRBJ1-2
CASRPGLGTGELFF,TGTGCCAGCAGGCCGGGACTAGGCACCGGGGAGCTGTTTTTT,.,TRBV6-4,TRBD2,TRBJ2-2
CASSLDVGGSGELFF,TGTGCCAGCAGCTTGGATGTAGGGGGTTCCGGGGAGCTGTTTTTT,.,TRBV5-4,.,TRBJ2-2
CASSPTRWQGRYEQYF,TGTGCCAGCAGCCCTACCCGGTGGCAGGGAAGGTACGAGCAGTACTTC,once,TRBV14,.,TRBJ2-7
CASSHPVQGPEQYF,TGCGCCAGCAGCCATCCGGTACAGGGGCCCGAGCAGTACTTC,.,TRBV4-1,TRBD1,TRBJ2-7
CASSSPPGDTEAFF,TGTGCCAGCAGCTCACCCCCGGGGGACACTGAAGCTTTCTTT,.,TRBV7-9,.,TRBJ1-1
CASSEGQGDWHF,TGTGCCAGCAGCGAGGGACAGGGGGATTGGCATTTT,.,TRBV7-6,TRBD1,TRBJ1-5
CASSLEADREVNYGYTF,TGTGCCAGCAGCTTGGAGGCAGACAGGGAGGTTAACTATGGCTACACCTTC,.,TRBV5-5,TRBD1,TRBJ1-2